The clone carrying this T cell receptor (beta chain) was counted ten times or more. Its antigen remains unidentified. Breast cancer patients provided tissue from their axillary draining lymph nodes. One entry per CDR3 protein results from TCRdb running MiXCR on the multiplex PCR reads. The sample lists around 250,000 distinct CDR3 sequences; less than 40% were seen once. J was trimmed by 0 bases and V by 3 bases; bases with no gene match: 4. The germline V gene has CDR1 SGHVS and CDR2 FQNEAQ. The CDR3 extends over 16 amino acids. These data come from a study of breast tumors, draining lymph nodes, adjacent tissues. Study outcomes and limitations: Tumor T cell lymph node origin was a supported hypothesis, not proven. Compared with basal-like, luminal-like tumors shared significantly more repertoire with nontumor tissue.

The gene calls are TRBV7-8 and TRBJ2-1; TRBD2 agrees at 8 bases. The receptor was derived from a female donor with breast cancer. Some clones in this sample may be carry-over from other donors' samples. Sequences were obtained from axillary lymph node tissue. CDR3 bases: TGTGCCAGCAGCTTCCAGCGGGGGAGCTCCTACAATGAGCAGTTCTTC. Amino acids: CASSFQRGSSYNEQFF.